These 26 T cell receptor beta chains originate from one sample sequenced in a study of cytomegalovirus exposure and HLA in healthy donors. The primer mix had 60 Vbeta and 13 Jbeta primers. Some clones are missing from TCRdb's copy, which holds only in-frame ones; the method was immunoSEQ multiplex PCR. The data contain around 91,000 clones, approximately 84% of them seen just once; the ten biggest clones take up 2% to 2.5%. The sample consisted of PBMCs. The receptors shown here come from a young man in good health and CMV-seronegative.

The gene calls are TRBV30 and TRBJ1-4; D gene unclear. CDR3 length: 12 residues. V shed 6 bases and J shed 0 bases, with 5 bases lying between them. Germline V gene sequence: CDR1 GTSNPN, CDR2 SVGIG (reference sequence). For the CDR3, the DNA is TGTGCCTGTGTCGCAACTAATGAAAAACTGTTTTTT. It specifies CACVATNEKLFF.

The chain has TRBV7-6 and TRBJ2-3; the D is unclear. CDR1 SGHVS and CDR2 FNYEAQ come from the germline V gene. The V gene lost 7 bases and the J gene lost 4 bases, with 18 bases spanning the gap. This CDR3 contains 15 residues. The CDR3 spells CASTEEKFYPDTQYF. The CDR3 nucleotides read TGTGCCAGCACCGAAGAAAAGTTCTATCCAGATACGCAGTATTTT.

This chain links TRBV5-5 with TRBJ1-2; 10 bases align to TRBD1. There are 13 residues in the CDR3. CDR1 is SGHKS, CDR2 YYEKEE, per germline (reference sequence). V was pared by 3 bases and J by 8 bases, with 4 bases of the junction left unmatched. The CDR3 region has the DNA TGTGCCAGCAGCTGGGGACAGGGGTACGGCTACACCTTC. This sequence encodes CASSWGQGYGYTF. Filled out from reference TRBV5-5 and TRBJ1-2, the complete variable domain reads DAGVTQSPTHLIKTRGQQVTLRCSPISGHKSVSWYQQVLGQGPQFIFQYYEKEERGRGNFPDRFSARQFPNYSSELNVNALLLGDSALYLCASSWGQGYGYTFGSGTRLTVV.

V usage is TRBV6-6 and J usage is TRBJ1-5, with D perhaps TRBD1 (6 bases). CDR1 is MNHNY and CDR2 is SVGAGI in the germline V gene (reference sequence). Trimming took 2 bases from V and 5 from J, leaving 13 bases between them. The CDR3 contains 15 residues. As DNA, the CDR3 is TGTGCCAGCAGTTACGGGCCAGGGGAGTATCAGCCCCAGCATTTT. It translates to CASSYGPGEYQPQHF.

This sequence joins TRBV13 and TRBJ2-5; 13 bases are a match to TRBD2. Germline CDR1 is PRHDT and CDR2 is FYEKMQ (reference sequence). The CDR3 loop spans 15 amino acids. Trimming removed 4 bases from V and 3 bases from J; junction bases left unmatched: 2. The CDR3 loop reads CASSSGLAGEETQYF. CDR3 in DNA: TGTGCCAGCAGCTCAGGACTAGCGGGAGAAGAGACCCAGTACTTC.

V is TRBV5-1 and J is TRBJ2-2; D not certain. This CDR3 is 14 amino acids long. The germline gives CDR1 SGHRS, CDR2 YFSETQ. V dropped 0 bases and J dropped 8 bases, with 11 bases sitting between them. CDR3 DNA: TGCGCCAGCAGCTTGGAACCTTTGGAGGGGGAGCTGTTTTTT. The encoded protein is CASSLEPLEGELFF. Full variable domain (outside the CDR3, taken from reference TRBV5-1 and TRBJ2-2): KAGVTQTPRYLIKTRGQQVTLSCSPISGHRSVSWYQQTPGQGLQFLFEYFSETQRNKGNFPGRFSGRQFSNSRSEMNVSTLELGDSALYLCASSLEPLEGELFFGEGSRLTVL.

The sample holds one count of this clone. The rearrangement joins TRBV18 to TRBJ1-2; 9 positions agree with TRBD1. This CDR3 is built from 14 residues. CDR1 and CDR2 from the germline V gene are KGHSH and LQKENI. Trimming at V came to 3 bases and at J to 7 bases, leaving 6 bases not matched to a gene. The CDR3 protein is CASSPDRGSAGYTF. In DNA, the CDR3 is TGTGCCAGCTCACCCGACAGGGGGTCGGCTGGCTACACCTTC. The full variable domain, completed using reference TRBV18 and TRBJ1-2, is NAGVMQNPRHLVRRRGQEARLRCSPMKGHSHVYWYRQLPEEGLKFMVYLQKENIIDESGMPKERFSAEFPKEGPSILRIQQVVRGDSAAYFCASSPDRGSAGYTFGSGTRLTVV.

CDR3 sequence (DNA): TGCGCCAGCAGCGGGGGGGAGGTACTCGCCTACGAGCAGTACTTC. Protein product: CASSGGEVLAYEQYF. V is TRBV5-1 and J is TRBJ2-7; 7 bases match TRBD2. The V gene end was trimmed by 4 bases and the J gene end by 2 bases; junction bases not matched to a gene: 9. The germline gives CDR1 SGHRS, CDR2 YFSETQ. The CDR3 is made up of 15 amino acids. Drawing the rest from reference TRBV5-1 and TRBJ2-7, the complete variable domain is KAGVTQTPRYLIKTRGQQVTLSCSPISGHRSVSWYQQTPGQGLQFLFEYFSETQRNKGNFPGRFSGRQFSNSRSEMNVSTLELGDSALYLCASSGGEVLAYEQYFGPGTRLTVT.

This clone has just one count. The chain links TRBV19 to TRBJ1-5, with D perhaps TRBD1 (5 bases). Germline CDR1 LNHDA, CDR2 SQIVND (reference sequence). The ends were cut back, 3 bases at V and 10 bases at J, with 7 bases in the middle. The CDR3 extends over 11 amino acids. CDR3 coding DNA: TGTGCCAGTAGTATTCAGGGACCCCAGCATTTT. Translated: CASSIQGPQHF.

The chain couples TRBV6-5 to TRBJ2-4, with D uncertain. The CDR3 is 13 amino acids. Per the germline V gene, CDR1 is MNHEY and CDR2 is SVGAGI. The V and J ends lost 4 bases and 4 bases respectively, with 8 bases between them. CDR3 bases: TGTGCCAGCAGTTTTGGCAGAAAAAACATTCAGTACTTC. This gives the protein CASSFGRKNIQYF.

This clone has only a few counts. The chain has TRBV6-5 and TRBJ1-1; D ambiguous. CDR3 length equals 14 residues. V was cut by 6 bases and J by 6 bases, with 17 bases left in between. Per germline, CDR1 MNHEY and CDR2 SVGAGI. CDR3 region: CASRREADGSEAFF. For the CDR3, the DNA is TGTGCCAGCAGACGTGAGGCCGACGGCTCTGAAGCTTTCTTT.

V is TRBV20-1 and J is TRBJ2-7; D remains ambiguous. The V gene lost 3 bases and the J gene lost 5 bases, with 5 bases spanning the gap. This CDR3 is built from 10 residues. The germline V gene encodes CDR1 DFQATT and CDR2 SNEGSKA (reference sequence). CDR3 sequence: CSASYNEQYF. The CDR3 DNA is TGCAGTGCTAGTTACAACGAGCAGTACTTC.

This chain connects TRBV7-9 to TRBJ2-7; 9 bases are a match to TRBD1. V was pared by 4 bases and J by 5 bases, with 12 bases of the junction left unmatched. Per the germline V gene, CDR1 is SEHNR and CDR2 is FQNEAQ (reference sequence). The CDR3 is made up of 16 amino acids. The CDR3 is CASSSSPGQGFHEQYF. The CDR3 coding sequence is TGTGCCAGCAGCTCTAGCCCGGGACAGGGTTTCCACGAGCAGTACTTC.

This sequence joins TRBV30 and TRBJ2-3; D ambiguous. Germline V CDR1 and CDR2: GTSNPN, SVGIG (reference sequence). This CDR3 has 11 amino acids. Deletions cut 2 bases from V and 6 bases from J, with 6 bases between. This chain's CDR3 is CAWSLPDTQYF. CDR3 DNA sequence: TGTGCCTGGAGTCTTCCCGATACGCAGTATTTT. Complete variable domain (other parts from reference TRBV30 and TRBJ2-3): SQTIHQWPATLVQPVGSPLSLECTVEGTSNPNLYWYRQAAGRGLQLLFYSVGIGQISSEVPQNLSASRPQDRQFILSSKKLLLSDSGFYLCAWSLPDTQYFGPGTRLTVL.

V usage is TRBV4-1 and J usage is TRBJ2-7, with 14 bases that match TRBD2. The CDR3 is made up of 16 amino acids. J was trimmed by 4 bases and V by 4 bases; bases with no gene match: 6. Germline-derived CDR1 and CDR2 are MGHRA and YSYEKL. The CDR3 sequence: CASSRPGLAGVYEQYF. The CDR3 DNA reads TGCGCCAGCAGCCGCCCGGGACTAGCGGGAGTTTACGAGCAGTACTTC.

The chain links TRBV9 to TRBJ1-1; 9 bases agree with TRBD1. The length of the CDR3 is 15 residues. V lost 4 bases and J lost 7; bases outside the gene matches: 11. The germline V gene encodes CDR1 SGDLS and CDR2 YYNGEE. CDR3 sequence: CASSLRQGDPLEAFF. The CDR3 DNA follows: TGTGCCAGCAGCTTAAGACAGGGGGACCCCCTTGAAGCTTTCTTT.

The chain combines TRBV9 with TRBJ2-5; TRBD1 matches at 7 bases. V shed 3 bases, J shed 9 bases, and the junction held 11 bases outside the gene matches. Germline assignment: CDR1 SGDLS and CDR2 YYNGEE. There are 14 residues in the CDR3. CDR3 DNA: TGTGCCAGCAGCGCAGGGACAGAAAAGAGATCCCAGTACTTC. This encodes CASSAGTEKRSQYF.

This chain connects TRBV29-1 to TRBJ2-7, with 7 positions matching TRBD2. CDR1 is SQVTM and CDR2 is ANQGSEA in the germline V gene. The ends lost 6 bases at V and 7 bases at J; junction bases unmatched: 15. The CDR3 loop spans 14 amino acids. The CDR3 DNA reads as TGCAGCGTGTCGAGGTCGGGAGGTCCTCGGGAGCAGTACTTC. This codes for CSVSRSGGPREQYF.

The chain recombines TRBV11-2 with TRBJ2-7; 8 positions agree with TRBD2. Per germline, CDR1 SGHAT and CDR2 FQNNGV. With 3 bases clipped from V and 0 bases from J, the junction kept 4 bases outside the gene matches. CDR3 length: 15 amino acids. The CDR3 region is CASSFTSGSSYEQYF. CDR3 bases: TGTGCCAGCAGCTTTACTAGCGGATCCTCCTACGAGCAGTACTTC.

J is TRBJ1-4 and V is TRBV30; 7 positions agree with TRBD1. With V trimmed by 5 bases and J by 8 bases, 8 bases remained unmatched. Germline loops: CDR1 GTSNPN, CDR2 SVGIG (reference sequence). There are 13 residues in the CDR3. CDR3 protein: CAWGTDIGEKLFF. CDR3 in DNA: TGTGCCTGGGGGACAGATATCGGAGAAAAACTGTTTTTT.

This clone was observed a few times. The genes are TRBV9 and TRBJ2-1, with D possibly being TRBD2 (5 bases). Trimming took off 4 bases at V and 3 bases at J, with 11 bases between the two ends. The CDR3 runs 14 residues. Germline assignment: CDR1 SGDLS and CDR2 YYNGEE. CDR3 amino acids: CASSTRTYYNEQFF. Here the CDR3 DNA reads TGTGCCAGCAGCACTAGGACGTACTACAATGAGCAGTTCTTC.

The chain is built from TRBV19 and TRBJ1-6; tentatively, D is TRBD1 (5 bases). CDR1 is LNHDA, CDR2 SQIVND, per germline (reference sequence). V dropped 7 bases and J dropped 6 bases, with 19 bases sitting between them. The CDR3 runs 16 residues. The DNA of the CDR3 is TGTGCCAGTACCGTCGGGACTGTAGGTCGTAATTCACCCCTCCACTTT. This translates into CASTVGTVGRNSPLHF.

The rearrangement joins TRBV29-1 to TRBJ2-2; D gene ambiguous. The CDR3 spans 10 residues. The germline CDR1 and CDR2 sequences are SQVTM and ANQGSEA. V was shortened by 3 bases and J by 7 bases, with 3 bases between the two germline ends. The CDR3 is CSVDGGELFF. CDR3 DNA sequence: TGCAGCGTTGACGGCGGGGAGCTGTTTTTT.

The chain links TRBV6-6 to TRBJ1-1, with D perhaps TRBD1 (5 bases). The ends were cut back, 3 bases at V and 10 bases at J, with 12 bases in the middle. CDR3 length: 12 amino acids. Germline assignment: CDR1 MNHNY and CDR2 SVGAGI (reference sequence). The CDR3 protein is CASSYGAGLAFF. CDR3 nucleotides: TGTGCCAGCAGTTATGGGGCAGGGCTAGCTTTCTTT.

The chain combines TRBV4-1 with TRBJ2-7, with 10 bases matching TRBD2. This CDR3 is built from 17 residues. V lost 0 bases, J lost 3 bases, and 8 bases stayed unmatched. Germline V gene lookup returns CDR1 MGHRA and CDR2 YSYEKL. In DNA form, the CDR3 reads TGCGCCAGCAGCCAAGACCGGATAGCGGGAGGAATCTACGAGCAGTACTTC. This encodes CASSQDRIAGGIYEQYF.

In DNA, the CDR3 is TGTGCCAGCAGTTACAGGGGGCGGGGCGAGCAGTACTTC. Translation: CASSYRGRGEQYF. This chain connects TRBV6-5 to TRBJ2-7; maybe TRBD1 (7 bases). The CDR3 spans 13 residues. Germline V gene data show CDR1 as MNHEY and CDR2 as SVGAGI. V lost 2 bases, J lost 6 bases, and 11 bases lay in between.